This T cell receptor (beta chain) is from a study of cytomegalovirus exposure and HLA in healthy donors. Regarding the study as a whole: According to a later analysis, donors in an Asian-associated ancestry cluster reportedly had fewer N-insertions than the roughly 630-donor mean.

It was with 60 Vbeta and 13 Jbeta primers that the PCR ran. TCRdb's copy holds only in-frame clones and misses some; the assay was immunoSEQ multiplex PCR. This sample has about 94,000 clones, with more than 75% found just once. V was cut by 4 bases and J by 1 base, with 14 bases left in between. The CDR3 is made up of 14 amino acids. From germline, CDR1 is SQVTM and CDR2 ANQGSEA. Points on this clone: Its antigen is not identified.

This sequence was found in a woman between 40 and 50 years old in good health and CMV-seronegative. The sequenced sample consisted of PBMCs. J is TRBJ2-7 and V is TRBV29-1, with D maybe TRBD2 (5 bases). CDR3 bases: TGCAGCGTTGCTACCCCCGAGGGTTCCTACGAGCAGTACTTC. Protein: CSVATPEGSYEQYF.